This entry is about one TCR beta chain. The data stem from a study of sequential checkpoint blockade in melanoma. Study as a whole: After both sequences, patients received maintenance nivolumab.

The V gene's germline CDR1 is SEHNR and CDR2 FQNEAQ (reference sequence). Losses at the gene ends were 4 bases for V and 3 bases for J; bases not matched to a gene: 7. CDR3 length: 15 amino acids. Generated by immunoSEQ multiplex PCR, the TCRdb table keeps only in-frame clones and is missing some. The data contain around 7,000 clones, more than 75% of them singletons. Treatment meaning: randomized to nivolumab then ipilimumab (arm A) or the reverse (arm B). The specimen comprised CD8+ T cells sorted from blood (inferred from file names), sampled from a patient given nivolumab and ipilimumab in sequence. This receptor was identified in a human donor with melanoma. The rearrangement links TRBV7-9 to TRBJ2-3; 7 bases are shared with TRBD1. Written as DNA, the CDR3 is TGTGCCAGCAGCTCCACAAACAGGGGTACAGATACGCAGTATTTT. It encodes CASSSTNRGTDTQYF.